The following is a TCR beta chain sequence with its context. Treatment of the sample: preoperative locoregional IRX-2 cytokine immunotherapy. Preoperative locoregional IRX-2 cytokine immunotherapy was tested in the phase Ib source study. Profiling relied on immunoSEQ multiplex PCR, and the TCRdb table lists in-frame clones only, not all of them. The sample holds under 25,000 clones, roughly 80% seen once. The data originate from a study of preoperative IRX-2 immunotherapy in early breast cancer. The source material was lymph node tissue, sampled after IRX-2 immunotherapy. This clonotype originated in a human donor with breast cancer.

The CDR3: CASSISGGFTDTQYF. CDR3 nucleotide sequence: TGTGCCAGTAGTATATCGGGGGGATTCACAGATACGCAGTATTTT. The chain combines TRBV19 with TRBJ2-3, with TRBD2 matching over 7 bases. The ends lost 2 bases at V and 2 bases at J; junction bases unmatched: 4. Germline CDR1 LNHDA, CDR2 SQIVND (reference sequence). The CDR3 is 15 residues long.